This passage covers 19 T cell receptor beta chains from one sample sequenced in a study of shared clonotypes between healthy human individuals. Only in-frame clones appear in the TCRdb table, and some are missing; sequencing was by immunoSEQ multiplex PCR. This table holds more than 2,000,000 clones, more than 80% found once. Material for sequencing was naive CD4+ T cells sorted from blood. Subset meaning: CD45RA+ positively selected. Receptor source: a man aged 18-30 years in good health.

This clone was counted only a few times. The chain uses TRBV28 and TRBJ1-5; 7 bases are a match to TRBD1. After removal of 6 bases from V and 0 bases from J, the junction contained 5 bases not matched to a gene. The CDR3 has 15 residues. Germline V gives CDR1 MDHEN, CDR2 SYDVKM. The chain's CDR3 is CASSPTGVSNQPQHF. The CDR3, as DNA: TGTGCCAGCAGCCCCACAGGGGTTAGCAATCAGCCCCAGCATTTT.

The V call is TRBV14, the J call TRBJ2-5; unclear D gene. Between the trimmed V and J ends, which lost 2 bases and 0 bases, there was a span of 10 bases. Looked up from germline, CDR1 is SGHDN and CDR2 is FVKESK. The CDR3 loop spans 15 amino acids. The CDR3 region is CASSQKYWYQETQYF. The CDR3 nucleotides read TGTGCCAGCAGCCAAAAATACTGGTACCAAGAGACCCAGTACTTC.

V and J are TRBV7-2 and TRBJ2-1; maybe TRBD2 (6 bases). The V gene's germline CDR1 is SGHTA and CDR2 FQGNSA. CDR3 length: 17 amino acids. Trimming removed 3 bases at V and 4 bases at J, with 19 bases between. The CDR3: CASSFSGLAFKYNEQFF. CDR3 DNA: TGTGCCAGCAGCTTCTCCGGGCTAGCGTTCAAATACAATGAGCAGTTCTTC.

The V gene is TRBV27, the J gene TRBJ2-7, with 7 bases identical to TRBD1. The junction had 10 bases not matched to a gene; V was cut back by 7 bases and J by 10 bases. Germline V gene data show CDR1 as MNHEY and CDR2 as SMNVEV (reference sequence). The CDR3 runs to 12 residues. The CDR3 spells CASTTGQRPQYF. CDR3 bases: TGTGCCAGCACTACGGGACAGAGGCCCCAGTACTTC.

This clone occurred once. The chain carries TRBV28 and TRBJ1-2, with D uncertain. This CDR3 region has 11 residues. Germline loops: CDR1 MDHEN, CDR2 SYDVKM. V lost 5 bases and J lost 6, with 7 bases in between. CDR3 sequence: CASSPRNGYTF. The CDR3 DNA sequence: TGTGCCAGCAGTCCTCGGAATGGCTACACCTTC.

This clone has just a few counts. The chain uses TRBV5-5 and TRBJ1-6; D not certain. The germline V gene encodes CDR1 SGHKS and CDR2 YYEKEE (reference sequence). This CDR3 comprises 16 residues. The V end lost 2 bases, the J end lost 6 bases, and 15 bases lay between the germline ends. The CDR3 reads CASSLGQVGSNSPLHF. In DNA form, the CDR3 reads TGTGCCAGCAGCTTAGGGCAGGTCGGAAGTAATTCACCCCTCCACTTT.

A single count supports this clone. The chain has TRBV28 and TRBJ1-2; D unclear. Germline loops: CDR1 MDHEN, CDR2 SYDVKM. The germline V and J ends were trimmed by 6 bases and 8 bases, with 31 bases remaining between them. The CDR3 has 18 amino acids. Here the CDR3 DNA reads TGTGCCAGCAGCCAAAGTGGATGGTCAGGAGGGTCGATTAACGGCTACACCTTC. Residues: CASSQSGWSGGSINGYTF.

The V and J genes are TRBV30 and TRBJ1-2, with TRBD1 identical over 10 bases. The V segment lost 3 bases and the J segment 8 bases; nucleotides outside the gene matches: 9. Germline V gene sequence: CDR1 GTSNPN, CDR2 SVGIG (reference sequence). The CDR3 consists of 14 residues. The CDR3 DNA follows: TGTGCCTGGAGCCGAGGACAGGGGGTTCTGGGCTACACCTTC. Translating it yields CAWSRGQGVLGYTF.

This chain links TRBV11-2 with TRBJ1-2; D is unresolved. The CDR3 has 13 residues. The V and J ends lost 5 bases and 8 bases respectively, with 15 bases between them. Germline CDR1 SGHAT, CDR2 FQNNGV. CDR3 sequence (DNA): TGTGCCAGCAGCCTCGAGGAGGAGGGAGGCTACACCTTC. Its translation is CASSLEEEGGYTF.

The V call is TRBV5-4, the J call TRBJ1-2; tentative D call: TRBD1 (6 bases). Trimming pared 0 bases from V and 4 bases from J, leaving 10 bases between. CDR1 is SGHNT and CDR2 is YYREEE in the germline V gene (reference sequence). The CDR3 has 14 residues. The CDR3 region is CASSLALDSYGYTF. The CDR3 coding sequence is TGTGCCAGCAGCTTGGCCCTGGACAGCTATGGCTACACCTTC.

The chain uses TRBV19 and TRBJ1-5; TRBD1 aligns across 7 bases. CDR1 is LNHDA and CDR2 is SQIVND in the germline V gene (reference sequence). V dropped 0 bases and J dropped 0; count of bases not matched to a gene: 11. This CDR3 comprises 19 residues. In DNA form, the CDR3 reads TGTGCCAGTAGTATAGATCGTTGGGACAGAGGGATTAGCAATCAGCCCCAGCATTTT. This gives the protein CASSIDRWDRGISNQPQHF.

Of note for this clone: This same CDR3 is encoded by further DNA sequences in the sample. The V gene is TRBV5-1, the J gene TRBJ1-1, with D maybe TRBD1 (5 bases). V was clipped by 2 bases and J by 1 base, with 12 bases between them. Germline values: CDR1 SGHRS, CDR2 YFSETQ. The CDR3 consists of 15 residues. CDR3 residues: CASSFTGTSNTEAFF. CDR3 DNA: TGCGCCAGCAGCTTTACAGGCACTTCGAACACTGAAGCTTTCTTT.

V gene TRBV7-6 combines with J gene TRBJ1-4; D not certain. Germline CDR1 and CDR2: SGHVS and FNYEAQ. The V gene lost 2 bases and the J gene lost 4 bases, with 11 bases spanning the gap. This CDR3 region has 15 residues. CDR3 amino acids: CASSLTRQSNEKLFF. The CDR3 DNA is TGTGCCAGCAGCTTAACCCGGCAGAGTAATGAAAAACTGTTTTTT.

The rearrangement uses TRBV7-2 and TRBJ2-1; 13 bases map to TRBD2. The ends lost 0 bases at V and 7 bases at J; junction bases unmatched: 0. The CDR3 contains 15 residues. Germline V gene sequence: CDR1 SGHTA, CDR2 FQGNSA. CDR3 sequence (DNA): TGTGCCAGCAGCTTAGCGACTAGCGGGAGGAATGAGCAGTTCTTC. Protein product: CASSLATSGRNEQFF.

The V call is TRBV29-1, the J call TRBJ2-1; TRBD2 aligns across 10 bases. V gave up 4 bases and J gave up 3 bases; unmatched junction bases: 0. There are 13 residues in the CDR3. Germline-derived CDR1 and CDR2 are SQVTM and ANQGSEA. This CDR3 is CSVASGGYNEQFF. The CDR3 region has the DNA TGCAGCGTTGCTAGCGGGGGCTACAATGAGCAGTTCTTC.

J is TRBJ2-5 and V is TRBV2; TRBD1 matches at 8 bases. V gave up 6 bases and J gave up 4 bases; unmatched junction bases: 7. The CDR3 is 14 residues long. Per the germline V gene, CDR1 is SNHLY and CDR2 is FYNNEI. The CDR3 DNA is TGTGCCAGCAGACTGACAGGGGTCGGAGAGACCCAGTACTTC. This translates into CASRLTGVGETQYF. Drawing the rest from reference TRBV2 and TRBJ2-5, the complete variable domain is EPEVTQTPSHQVTQMGQEVILRCVPISNHLYFYWYRQILGQKVEFLVSFYNNEISEKSEIFDDQFSVERPDGSNFTLKIRSTKLEDSAMYFCASRLTGVGETQYFGPGTRLLVL.

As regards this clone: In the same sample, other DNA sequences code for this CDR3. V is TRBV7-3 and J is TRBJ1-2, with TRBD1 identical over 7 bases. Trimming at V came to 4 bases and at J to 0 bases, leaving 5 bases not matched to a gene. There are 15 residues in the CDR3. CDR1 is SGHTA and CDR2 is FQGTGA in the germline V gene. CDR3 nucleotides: TGTGCCAGCAGCTCATCAGGGGGTTCTAACTATGGCTACACCTTC. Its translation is CASSSSGGSNYGYTF.

This CDR3 is CASSLGGVEDTQYF. In DNA, the CDR3 is TGTGCCAGCAGTTTGGGAGGGGTGGAAGATACGCAGTATTTT. V gene TRBV6-6 combines with J gene TRBJ2-3, with 7 bases aligning to TRBD2. The CDR3 consists of 14 residues. The V and J ends lost 4 bases and 5 bases, in that order; junction bases with no gene match: 6. The V gene's germline CDR1 is MNHNY and CDR2 SVGAGI (reference sequence).

The CDR3 here is CASSLAGGTDTQYF. The DNA of the CDR3 is TGTGCCAGCAGTTTAGCCGGGGGCACAGATACGCAGTATTTT. The chain joins TRBV27 to TRBJ2-3, with D perhaps TRBD2 (5 bases). The CDR3 consists of 14 residues. Trimming left V 2 bases short and J 1 base short, with 7 bases between. CDR1 is MNHEY, CDR2 SMNVEV, per germline (reference sequence).